The present T cell receptor beta chain was sequenced within a study of cytomegalovirus exposure and HLA in healthy donors. Concerning this clone: The antigen is not known.

Primers: 60 Vbeta forward and 13 Jbeta reverse. Libraries were prepared by immunoSEQ multiplex PCR; TCRdb keeps only in-frame clonotypes and omits some of them. This sample has about 120,000 clones, with around 77% found just once. This CDR3 has 16 amino acids. The trim removed 5 bases at V and 2 bases at J, leaving 13 bases unmatched. The germline CDR1 and CDR2 sequences are SGHRS and YFSETQ. General study results and limits: HLA alleles were associated with some 16,000 TCR beta sequences in a later analysis at 0.05 false discovery rate.

Input material: PBMCs. This clonotype was sampled from a man between 18 and 29 years old in good health and CMV-seropositive. This chain uses TRBV5-1 with TRBJ2-7; 7 nucleotides match TRBD1. The CDR3 DNA reads as TGCGCCAGCAGTCCCAGACAGGGATCCCCCGCCTACGAGCAGTACTTC. As protein: CASSPRQGSPAYEQYF.